Below, 19 T cell receptor beta chains from the same sample are listed, as sequenced in a study of cytomegalovirus exposure and HLA in healthy donors. 60 Vbeta and 13 Jbeta primers were used in PCR. The table came from immunoSEQ multiplex PCR; TCRdb's copy has only in-frame clones and leaves some out. The sample holds approximately 87,000 clones, 84% seen once. Sequencing was done on a sample of PBMCs. Every receptor here comes from a woman aged 18 to 35 in good health and CMV-seropositive.

This clone has a single count. The chain has TRBV9 and TRBJ1-6; maybe TRBD1 (5 bases). The germline V and J ends were trimmed by 3 bases and 4 bases, with 8 bases remaining between them. Germline CDR1 reads SGDLS; CDR2 reads YYNGEE. This CDR3 is built from 14 residues. The CDR3 DNA reads as TGTGCCAGCAGCGAACAGGTTTATAATTCACCCCTCCACTTT. Protein sequence: CASSEQVYNSPLHF.

This chain connects TRBV29-1 to TRBJ2-3; 7 nucleotides line up with TRBD2. In germline, CDR1 is SQVTM, CDR2 ANQGSEA. CDR3 length equals 15 residues. Trimming removed 6 bases from V and 2 bases from J; junction bases left unmatched: 11. CDR3 in DNA: TGCAGCGTAGTCCGTGGGACTACCGACACAGATACGCAGTATTTT. Translation gives CSVVRGTTDTDTQYF.

This clone was counted once. This rearrangement joins TRBV28 to TRBJ2-3; 13 nucleotides match TRBD2. The CDR3 runs to 15 residues. The V gene end was trimmed by 6 bases and the J gene end by 6 bases; junction bases not matched to a gene: 6. The germline CDR1 and CDR2 sequences are MDHEN and SYDVKM. The CDR3, as DNA: TGTGCCAGCAGATGGACTAGCGGGAGTGGTGATACGCAGTATTTT. As protein: CASRWTSGSGDTQYF.

The gene calls are TRBV6-4 and TRBJ1-4; 10 bases agree with TRBD1. V was pared by 4 bases and J by 5 bases, with 4 bases of the junction left unmatched. The V gene's germline CDR1 is MRHNA and CDR2 SNTAGT. The CDR3 length is 15 residues. The DNA of the CDR3 is TGTGCCAGCAGTGCGCGGACAGGGGGGAATGAAAAACTGTTTTTT. This translates into CASSARTGGNEKLFF.

About this clone: Different DNA sequences within this sample yield the same CDR3. This chain uses TRBV6-5 with TRBJ1-5; no firm D call. CDR3 length: 12 amino acids. Germline V gene data show CDR1 as MNHEY and CDR2 as SVGAGI. V lost 4 bases, J lost 4 bases, and 5 bases lay in between. The CDR3 DNA reads TGTGCCAGCAGTTTCCCGAATCAGCCCCAGCATTTT. This gives the protein CASSFPNQPQHF.

V usage is TRBV27 and J usage is TRBJ2-7, with 8 positions matching TRBD2. With V trimmed by 2 bases and J by 6 bases, 6 bases remained unmatched. The CDR3 loop spans 14 amino acids. CDR1 is MNHEY, CDR2 SMNVEV, per germline (reference sequence). CDR3 sequence: CASSLRGGPFEQYF. The CDR3 DNA follows: TGTGCCAGCAGTTTACGGGGGGGACCTTTCGAGCAGTACTTC.

The chain uses TRBV19 and TRBJ2-7; possibly TRBD2 for D (5 bases). This CDR3 contains 15 residues. The V and J ends lost 3 bases and 0 bases respectively, with 12 bases between them. Per germline, CDR1 LNHDA and CDR2 SQIVND (reference sequence). The CDR3 DNA follows: TGTGCCAGTAGTATCGACGGGGTGAGCTCCTACGAGCAGTACTTC. Its protein product is CASSIDGVSSYEQYF.

As DNA, the CDR3 is TGTGCCATCAGTGAAGGTCTAGCGGAAGAGACCCAGTACTTC. This encodes CAISEGLAEETQYF. The genes are TRBV10-3 and TRBJ2-5; 7 bases match TRBD2. The junction had 4 bases not matched to a gene; V was cut back by 3 bases and J by 3 bases. Per the germline V gene, CDR1 is ENHRY and CDR2 is SYGVKD. The CDR3 runs to 14 residues.

The V call is TRBV5-1, the J call TRBJ2-1; D possibly corresponds to TRBD1 (6 bases). V was shortened by 2 bases and J by 4 bases, with 10 bases between the two germline ends. Germline lookup yields CDR1 SGHRS and CDR2 YFSETQ. The CDR3 spans 14 residues. CDR3: CASSFEGTYNEQFF. CDR3 nucleotides: TGCGCCAGCAGCTTCGAGGGGACATACAATGAGCAGTTCTTC.

This clone has a single count. V gene TRBV19 combines with J gene TRBJ1-2; D is perhaps TRBD1 (5 bases). V lost 6 bases to trimming and J lost 4 bases, with 9 bases between them. The CDR3 extends over 12 amino acids. CDR1 is LNHDA, CDR2 SQIVND, per germline (reference sequence). CDR3 DNA sequence: TGTGCCAGTAGGGGCAGGGCCTATGGCTACACCTTC. Amino acids: CASRGRAYGYTF.

In this sample, this clone turned up a few times. The CDR3 is CASSRMSGHYEQYF. CDR3 sequence (DNA): TGTGCCAGTAGTAGGATGAGTGGGCACTACGAGCAGTACTTC. This sequence joins TRBV19 and TRBJ2-7, with D uncertain. The V and J ends lost 4 bases and 3 bases respectively, with 13 bases between them. This CDR3 contains 14 residues. In germline, CDR1 is LNHDA, CDR2 SQIVND (reference sequence).

This clone was seen just once. CDR3 sequence (DNA): TGCGCCAGCAACCAGGGCGGCTGGGAGACCCAGTACTTC. It translates to CASNQGGWETQYF. The chain couples TRBV5-1 to TRBJ2-5; the D gene is possibly TRBD1 (5 bases). The CDR3 has 13 amino acids. Germline CDR1 is SGHRS and CDR2 is YFSETQ. Trimming cost V 6 bases and J 5 bases, with 14 bases left between them.

CDR3 DNA sequence: TGTGCCAGCACCGACAGGGGCAATGAGCAGTTCTTC. Protein product: CASTDRGNEQFF. The V call is TRBV6-6, the J call TRBJ2-1; 8 bases agree with TRBD1. The junction had 2 bases not matched to a gene; V was cut back by 7 bases and J by 6 bases. This CDR3 is built from 12 residues. CDR1 is MNHNY, CDR2 SVGAGI, per germline (reference sequence).

The chain couples TRBV9 to TRBJ1-3; the D gene is possibly TRBD1 (5 bases). CDR3 size: 14 residues. Germline CDR1 and CDR2: SGDLS and YYNGEE. The germline V and J ends were trimmed by 4 bases and 5 bases, with 13 bases remaining between them. The CDR3 sequence is CASSPGDSRNTIYF. CDR3 DNA: TGTGCCAGCAGCCCTGGTGACAGTCGAAACACCATATATTTT.

The rearrangement links TRBV28 to TRBJ1-1; D perhaps matches TRBD1 (6 bases). This CDR3 comprises 14 residues. V gave up 7 bases and J gave up 3 bases, with 15 bases separating them. Germline values: CDR1 MDHEN, CDR2 SYDVKM. The CDR3 DNA follows: TGTGCCAGCACCCGGACAGCTTTGGACACTGAAGCTTTCTTT. Protein: CASTRTALDTEAFF.

The chain joins TRBV6-1 to TRBJ1-2; the D gene is possibly TRBD1 (5 bases). The V end was cut by 2 bases, the J end by 8 bases, with 9 bases between. CDR1 is MNHNS and CDR2 is SASEGT in the germline V gene. The CDR3 consists of 12 residues. As DNA, the CDR3 is TGTGCCAGCAGTGAAACCAGGGTCGGCTACACCTTC. It translates to CASSETRVGYTF.

This chain connects TRBV5-3 to TRBJ2-7; D is unresolved. TRBV5-3 is an open reading frame whose function is uncertain. The CDR3 totals 15 residues. V shed 0 bases and J shed 3 bases, with 13 bases lying between them. The CDR3 coding sequence is TGTGCCAGAAGCTTGGTGGAGACTCCTAACTACGAGCAGTACTTC. This sequence encodes CARSLVETPNYEQYF.

The count of this clone is one. Relative to the germline gene, one junction end is altered; a read error may explain this. This rearrangement joins TRBV9 to TRBJ2-3, with 9 bases lining up with TRBD2. The length of the CDR3 is 18 residues. The germline CDR1 and CDR2 sequences are SGDLS and YYNGEE. The CDR3 nucleotides are TGTGCCATCAGCGTAGCTACGTCAAGCGGGGGGTTTTTAGATACGCAGTATTTT. It encodes CAISVATSSGGFLDTQYF.

This chain uses TRBV28 with TRBJ2-1; 8 positions match TRBD2. J gave up 0 bases and V 4 bases, and 8 bases lay outside the gene matches. Germline CDR1 MDHEN, CDR2 SYDVKM. The CDR3 covers 17 residues. CDR3 in amino acids: CASSSPGGGSSYNEQFF. The CDR3 region has the DNA TGTGCCAGCAGTTCACCCGGGGGGGGGAGCTCCTACAATGAGCAGTTCTTC.